These T cell receptor beta chains were read from a single sample in a study of identical twins. TCRdb independently ran MiXCR on the 5' RACE reads; one entry per CDR3 protein. The sample gives 400,000 to 500,000 distinct CDR3 sequences, under 20% of which show up once; 12% is in the top ten. The sample consisted of naive T cells sorted from blood. Receptor source: a man aged 45-65 years in good health. Each CDR3 is given with its conserved first and last residue. The D gene is left open where the match is weak.

D gene | J gene | V gene | CDR3 protein
TRBD2 | TRBJ2-7 | TRBV10-3 | CATAAPSGINYEQYF
NA | TRBJ2-3 | TRBV5-5 | CASSVGTPLTDTQYF
NA | TRBJ1-1 | TRBV6-1 | CASRGQWDTEAFF
NA | TRBJ2-2 | TRBV20-1 | CSARPDRTRVTGELFF
NA | TRBJ1-4 | TRBV10-3 | CAISESTAEKLFF
NA | TRBJ2-1 | TRBV11-3 | CASSLDGIYNEQFF
NA | TRBJ2-1 | TRBV18 | CASSPLKGAYNEQFF
TRBD1 | TRBJ1-1 | TRBV6-5 | CASSYQQQGAKSTEAFF
TRBD2 | TRBJ2-5 | TRBV5-1 | CASSPGHSGGETQYF
NA | TRBJ2-7 | TRBV7-2 | CASSHPSSYEQYF
NA | TRBJ2-4 | TRBV5-1 | CASSLAGTATLSNIQYF
NA | TRBJ1-1 | TRBV20-1 | CSARSRDGAFF
NA | TRBJ1-4 | TRBV5-1 | CASSSGRENEKLFF
TRBD1 | TRBJ2-4 | TRBV6-5 | CASSYSSGQLGNIQYF
NA | TRBJ2-5 | TRBV12-3/TRBV12-4 | CASSLIEGKETQYF
TRBD2 | TRBJ2-1 | TRBV29-1 | CSVVGTSGRSSYNEQFF
TRBD2 | TRBJ2-7 | TRBV3-1 | CASTQAGGPYEQYF
NA | TRBJ1-2 | TRBV19 | CASSMSRRYRVDGYTF
TRBD1 | TRBJ1-1 | TRBV28 | CASKGTGWVNTEAFF
NA | TRBJ2-1 | TRBV20-1 | CSATRDSEFF
NA | TRBJ2-1 | TRBV5-1 | CASSLDGGFYNEQFF
TRBD1 | TRBJ2-1 | TRBV5-1 | CASSVDRYNEQFF
NA | TRBJ2-7 | TRBV20-1 | CSASMGAEQYF
TRBD2 | TRBJ2-3 | TRBV20-1 | CSGTFSGRSADTQYF
NA | TRBJ2-3 | TRBV5-4 | CASSFSTSLTDTQYF